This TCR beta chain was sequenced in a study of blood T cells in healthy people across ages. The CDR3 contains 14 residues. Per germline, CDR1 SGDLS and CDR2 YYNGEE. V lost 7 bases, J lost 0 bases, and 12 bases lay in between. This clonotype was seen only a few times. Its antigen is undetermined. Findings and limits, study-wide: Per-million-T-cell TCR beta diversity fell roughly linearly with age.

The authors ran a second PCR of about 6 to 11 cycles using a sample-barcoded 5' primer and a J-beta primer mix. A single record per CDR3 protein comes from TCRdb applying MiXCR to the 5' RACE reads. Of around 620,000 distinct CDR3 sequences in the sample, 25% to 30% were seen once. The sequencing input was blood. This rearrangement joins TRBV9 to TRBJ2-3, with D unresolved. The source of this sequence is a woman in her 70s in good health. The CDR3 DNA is TGTGCCAGCTCTTTGTGGGATAGCACAGATACGCAGTATTTT. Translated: CASSLWDSTDTQYF.